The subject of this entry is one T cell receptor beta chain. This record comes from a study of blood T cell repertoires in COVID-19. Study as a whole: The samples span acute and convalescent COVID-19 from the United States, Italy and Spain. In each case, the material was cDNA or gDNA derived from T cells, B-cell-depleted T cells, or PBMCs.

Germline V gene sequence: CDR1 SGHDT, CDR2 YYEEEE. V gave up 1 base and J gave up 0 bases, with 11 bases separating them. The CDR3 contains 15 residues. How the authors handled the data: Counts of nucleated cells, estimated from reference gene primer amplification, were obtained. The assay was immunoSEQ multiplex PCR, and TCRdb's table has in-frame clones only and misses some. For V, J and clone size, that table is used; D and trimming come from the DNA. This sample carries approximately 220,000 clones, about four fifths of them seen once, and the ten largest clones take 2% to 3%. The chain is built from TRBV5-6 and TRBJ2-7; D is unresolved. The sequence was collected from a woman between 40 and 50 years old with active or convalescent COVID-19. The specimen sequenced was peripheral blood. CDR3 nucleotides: TGTGCCAGCAGCTTGAACTTTGGTCCCTCCTACGAGCAGTACTTC. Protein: CASSLNFGPSYEQYF.